Presented here are 26 T cell receptor beta chains from one specimen sequenced in a study of T-cell reconstitution after alpha-beta-depleted transplantation in children. During its preparation, the TCRbeta library received unique molecular identifiers. TCRdb redid the calling of the PCR reads with MiXCR, one entry per CDR3 protein. This sample yields hundreds of thousands of distinct CDR3 sequences, of which around 9.5% are seen a single time; roughly 6.2% belongs to the top ten. The sample here was PBMCs from the stem cell graft donor, taken from the stem cell graft. The source is a human donor who donated a stem cell graft to a child with acute lymphoblastic leukemia.

The V call is TRBV20-1, the J call TRBJ1-1; no firm D call. The germline gives CDR1 DFQATT, CDR2 SNEGSKA (reference sequence). Trimming stripped 5 bases from V and 1 base from J, with 11 bases between. The CDR3 sequence is 13 residues long. The CDR3 is CSAASTRNTEAFF. As DNA, the CDR3 is TGCAGTGCTGCTTCCACTCGGAACACTGAAGCTTTCTTT.

The chain carries TRBV5-6 and TRBJ2-7; D unresolved. The length of the CDR3 is 11 residues. In germline, CDR1 is SGHDT, CDR2 YYEEEE. V lost 8 bases and J 7 bases, leaving 13 bases between the germline ends. The CDR3 reads CARGLVVEQYF. The CDR3 nucleotides are TGTGCCAGGGGCTTGGTTGTGGAGCAGTACTTC.

The chain carries TRBV20-1 and TRBJ1-1; perhaps TRBD1 as D (5 bases). The CDR3 has 12 amino acids. Germline-derived CDR1 and CDR2 are DFQATT and SNEGSKA (reference sequence). The CDR3 reads CRAGGGKAEAFF. The CDR3 nucleotides are TGCAGAGCCGGGGGGGGTAAGGCTGAAGCTTTCTTT.

This clonotype came up a few times. CDR3 loop: CSAREQGVGEKLFF. CDR3 DNA sequence: TGCAGTGCTCGTGAGCAGGGAGTAGGTGAAAAACTGTTTTTT. The genes are TRBV20-1 and TRBJ1-4, with D tentatively TRBD1 (5 bases). The CDR3 extends over 14 amino acids. Germline loops: CDR1 DFQATT, CDR2 SNEGSKA (reference sequence). The V end was cut by 5 bases, the J end by 7 bases, with 17 bases between.

The CDR3 DNA is TGTGCCAGCAGCCAAGACCTGGCCCGTGATCCCGGGGAGCTGTTTTTT. Amino acids: CASSQDLARDPGELFF. V is TRBV3-1 and J is TRBJ2-2; D uncertain. Trimming cost V 0 bases and J 6 bases, with 14 bases left between them. CDR3 length: 16 amino acids. Per the germline V gene, CDR1 is LGHDT and CDR2 is YNNKEL (reference sequence).

Comments on this clonotype: A clone one base away is much larger, so this may be a read error. The chain has TRBV5-1 and TRBJ2-2, with D perhaps being TRBD1 or TRBD2 (5 bases each). In germline, CDR1 is SGHRS, CDR2 YFSETQ. The CDR3 runs 14 residues. CDR3 loop: CASLRDENTWELFF. The CDR3 nucleotides read TGCGCCAGCCTCCGGGACGAGAACACCTGGGAGCTGTTTTTT.

In regard to this clonotype: No conserved phenylalanine or tryptophan ends this CDR3, so it is likely a read error. V usage is TRBV5-1 and J usage is TRBJ1-4; tentatively, D is TRBD1 (6 bases). Germline assignment: CDR1 SGHRS and CDR2 YFSETQ. Trimming cost V 3 bases and J 2 bases, with 14 bases left between them. The CDR3 has 16 amino acids. Written as DNA, the CDR3 is TGCGCCAGCAGCTCAAACACAGGGATCACTAATGAAAAACTGTTTGTT. It codes for CASSSNTGITNEKLFV.

The chain employs TRBV5-1 and TRBJ2-7, with 7 bases that match TRBD1. Germline CDR1 reads SGHRS; CDR2 reads YFSETQ. The CDR3 totals 14 residues. Losses at the gene ends were 0 bases for V and 5 bases for J; bases not matched to a gene: 5. CDR3 bases: TGCGCCAGCAGCTTGGGACAGGGTAGCGACGAGCAGTACTTC. Translated, it gives CASSLGQGSDEQYF.

Ten or more counts support this clonotype. This chain connects TRBV10-3 to TRBJ1-1; D is possibly TRBD1 (6 bases). V was trimmed by 0 bases and J by 1 base, leaving 9 bases between them. The CDR3 spans 15 residues. CDR1 ENHRY and CDR2 SYGVKD come from the germline V gene. DNA for the CDR3: TGTGCCATCAGTGAGTCAGCGGGGGCGAACACTGAAGCTTTCTTT. Protein product: CAISESAGANTEAFF.

This clonotype was recorded at least ten times. This rearrangement joins TRBV3-1 to TRBJ2-3; D gene unclear. Germline V gene sequence: CDR1 LGHDT, CDR2 YNNKEL (reference sequence). The CDR3 is 14 residues long. The V end was cut by 0 bases, the J end by 1 base, with 5 bases between. DNA for the CDR3: TGTGCCAGCAGCCAAGACCCACGCACAGATACGCAGTATTTT. Its protein product is CASSQDPRTDTQYF.

The chain joins TRBV7-9 to TRBJ2-7; TRBD1 aligns across 9 bases. CDR1 and CDR2 from the germline V gene are SEHNR and FQNEAQ (reference sequence). This CDR3 contains 16 residues. V was pared by 0 bases and J by 4 bases, with 7 bases of the junction left unmatched. The CDR3 coding sequence is TGTGCCAGCAGCTTAGCGCGGGGACAGGGACAATACGAGCAGTACTTC. It is translated as CASSLARGQGQYEQYF.

The sample holds a few counts of this clonotype. This chain joins TRBV12-3 or TRBV12-4 and TRBJ2-1; TRBD1 matches at 10 bases. V was pared by 3 bases and J by 6 bases, with 5 bases of the junction left unmatched. This CDR3 comprises 15 residues. The CDR3 sequence: CASSLGQGFANEQFF. CDR3 DNA: TGTGCCAGCAGTTTGGGACAGGGGTTTGCCAATGAGCAGTTCTTC.

The rearrangement joins TRBV30 to TRBJ2-3, with a weak D call TRBD1 (5 bases). CDR1 is GTSNPN and CDR2 is SVGIG in the germline V gene (reference sequence). The CDR3 contains 15 residues. The germline V and J ends were trimmed by 4 bases and 7 bases, with 21 bases remaining between them. The CDR3 coding sequence is TGTGCCTGGACGCCCGACAGTTCCCTCCCCCATACGCAGTATTTT. Protein sequence: CAWTPDSSLPHTQYF.

In this sample, this clonotype turned up many times. The CDR3 sequence: CASSRYRGQGYGYTF. DNA of the CDR3: TGTGCCAGCAGTCGATACAGGGGGCAAGGCTATGGCTACACCTTC. The genes are TRBV12-3 or TRBV12-4 and TRBJ1-2; 9 bases fit TRBD1. This CDR3 contains 15 residues. Unmatched junction bases numbered 8, after V lost 5 bases and J lost 4 bases.

This clonotype came up many times. The genes are TRBV4-1 and TRBJ1-2, with TRBD1 matching 7 bases. V shed 5 bases and J 5 bases; nucleotides not matched to a gene: 11. This CDR3 spans 15 amino acids. Germline CDR1 reads MGHRA; CDR2 reads YSYEKL. CDR3 in DNA: TGCGCCAGCAGCGGCCTTGGACAGGCAGCGTATGGCTACACCTTC. It is translated as CASSGLGQAAYGYTF.

This rearrangement joins TRBV19 to TRBJ1-1; D is possibly TRBD1 (5 bases). Germline V gives CDR1 LNHDA, CDR2 SQIVND (reference sequence). There are 12 residues in the CDR3. The ends were cut back, 11 bases at V and 3 bases at J, with 13 bases in the middle. The CDR3 DNA reads TGTGCCTCCAGATGGGGGGACACTGAAGCTTTCTTT. Its translation is CASRWGDTEAFF.

This clonotype showed up many times. The V call is TRBV7-2, the J call TRBJ2-7; D unclear. Germline V lookup: CDR1 SGHTA, CDR2 FQGNSA. This CDR3 region has 15 residues. V gave up 5 bases and J gave up 0 bases, with 14 bases separating them. CDR3 coding DNA: TGTGCCAGCAGCCAGTCGCTTCTCGGCTCCTACGAGCAGTACTTC. It is translated as CASSQSLLGSYEQYF.

V usage is TRBV27 and J usage is TRBJ1-5, with D possibly being TRBD1 (5 bases). CDR3 length: 16 residues. With 8 bases removed from V and 0 bases from J, the gap between germline ends came to 17 bases. The germline V gene has CDR1 MNHEY and CDR2 SMNVEV (reference sequence). For the CDR3, the DNA is TGTGCCAGCCCAGTAGGAGGACACTATAGCAATCAGCCCCAGCATTTT. This translates into CASPVGGHYSNQPQHF.

This clonotype was seen once. With a much larger clone just one base away, this may be a read error. The rearrangement joins TRBV20-1 to TRBJ1-6, with D possibly matching TRBD1 (5 bases). Germline CDR1 and CDR2: DFQATT and SNEGSKA (reference sequence). This CDR3 spans 13 amino acids. The V and J ends lost 4 bases and 9 bases respectively, with 13 bases between them. The CDR3 sequence: CSAIHRRFSPLHF. Written as DNA, the CDR3 is TGCAGTGCTATCCACAGGAGGTTTTCACCCCTCCACTTT.

Written as DNA, the CDR3 is TGTGCCACCAGCAGAGATGGGACAGCATACTATGGCTACACCTTC. Translation: CATSRDGTAYYGYTF. The chain employs TRBV15 and TRBJ1-2, with TRBD1 identical over 7 bases. The junction had 4 bases not matched to a gene; V was cut back by 0 bases and J by 3 bases. Germline CDR1 LNHNV, CDR2 YYDKDF (reference sequence). The CDR3 covers 15 residues.

The rearrangement links TRBV5-1 to TRBJ2-7; either TRBD1 or TRBD2 may supply D (5 bases each). V was pared by 4 bases and J by 3 bases, with 14 bases between. The CDR3 covers 14 residues. Germline loops: CDR1 SGHRS, CDR2 YFSETQ. CDR3 coding DNA: TGCGCCAGCAGCCCGGGACCTACCATCTACGAGCAGTACTTC. Amino acids: CASSPGPTIYEQYF.

This clonotype was observed at least ten times. J is TRBJ2-1 and V is TRBV20-1; D might be TRBD2 (6 bases). V was pared by 0 bases and J by 0 bases, with 18 bases between. The germline CDR1 and CDR2 sequences are DFQATT and SNEGSKA (reference sequence). The CDR3 is made up of 18 amino acids. The CDR3 sequence is CSARDRSKGTLSYNEQFF. The CDR3 DNA sequence: TGCAGTGCTAGAGATAGAAGTAAGGGGACTCTCTCCTACAATGAGCAGTTCTTC.

The chain combines TRBV15 with TRBJ2-7; 7 bases match TRBD2. The CDR3 loop spans 14 amino acids. Germline V lookup: CDR1 LNHNV, CDR2 YYDKDF (reference sequence). V gave up 6 bases and J gave up 2 bases; unmatched junction bases: 7. The CDR3, as DNA: TGTGCCACCAGGATCCAAGCGGGGACCTACGAGCAGTACTTC. This translates into CATRIQAGTYEQYF.

The table lists this clonotype with many counts. This rearrangement joins TRBV4-1 to TRBJ1-2, with D tentatively TRBD1 (5 bases). V lost 3 bases, J lost 2 bases, and 22 bases lay in between. Germline CDR1 reads MGHRA; CDR2 reads YSYEKL. The CDR3 has 18 amino acids. CDR3 DNA: TGCGCCAGCAGCCAGGAAACTCCAAGTGGGACCGCCAACTATGGCTACACCTTC. Translating gives CASSQETPSGTANYGYTF.

This clonotype was counted many times. The V gene is TRBV28, the J gene TRBJ1-5; 7 nucleotides agree with TRBD1. This CDR3 comprises 15 residues. Trimming took 4 bases from V and 11 from J; bases not matched to a gene: 14. Germline loops: CDR1 MDHEN, CDR2 SYDVKM. This CDR3 is CASSSTGDLGLAQHF. Here the CDR3 DNA reads TGTGCCAGCAGTTCCACAGGGGACCTTGGGTTAGCCCAGCATTTT.

CDR3 region: CASRQPTGTAFF. CDR3 coding DNA: TGTGCCAGCAGACAACCGACAGGGACGGCTTTCTTT. The chain joins TRBV12-3 or TRBV12-4 to TRBJ1-1; TRBD1 matches at 7 bases. V shed 6 bases and J 11 bases; nucleotides not matched to a gene: 9. The CDR3 totals 12 residues.